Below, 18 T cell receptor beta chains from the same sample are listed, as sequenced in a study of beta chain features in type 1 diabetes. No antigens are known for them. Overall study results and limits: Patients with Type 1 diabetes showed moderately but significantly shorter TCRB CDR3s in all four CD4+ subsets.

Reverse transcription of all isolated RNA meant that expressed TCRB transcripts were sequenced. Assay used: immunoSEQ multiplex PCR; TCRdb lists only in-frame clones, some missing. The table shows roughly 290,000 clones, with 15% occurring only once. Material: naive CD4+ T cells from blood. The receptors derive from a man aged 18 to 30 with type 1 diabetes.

The CDR3: CASSLAGTGGTDTQYF. CDR3 nucleotides: TGTGCCAGCAGCTTGGCCGGTACGGGAGGAACAGATACGCAGTATTTT. The chain uses TRBV5-6 and TRBJ2-3; TRBD2 matches at 7 bases. Germline-derived CDR1 and CDR2 are SGHDT and YYEEEE. J was trimmed by 3 bases and V by 0 bases; bases with no gene match: 7. The CDR3 covers 16 residues.

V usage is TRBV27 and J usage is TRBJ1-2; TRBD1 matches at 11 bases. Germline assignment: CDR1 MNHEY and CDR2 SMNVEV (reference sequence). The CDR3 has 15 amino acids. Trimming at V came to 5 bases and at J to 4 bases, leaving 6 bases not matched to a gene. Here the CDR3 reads CASSGIGQGAYGYTF. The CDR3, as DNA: TGTGCCAGCAGTGGGATCGGACAGGGGGCCTATGGCTACACCTTC.

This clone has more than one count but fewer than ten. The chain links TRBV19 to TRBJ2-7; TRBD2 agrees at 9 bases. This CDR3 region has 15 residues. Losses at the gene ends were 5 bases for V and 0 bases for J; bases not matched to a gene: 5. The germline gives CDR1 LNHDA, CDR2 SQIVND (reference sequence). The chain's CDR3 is CASSVVAGVSYEQYF. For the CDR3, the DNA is TGTGCCAGTAGTGTCGTAGCGGGAGTCTCCTACGAGCAGTACTTC.

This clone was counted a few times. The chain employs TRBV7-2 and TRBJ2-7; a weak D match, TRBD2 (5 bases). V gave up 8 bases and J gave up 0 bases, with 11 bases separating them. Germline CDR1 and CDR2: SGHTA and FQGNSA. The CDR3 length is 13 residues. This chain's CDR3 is CASASGFSYEQYF. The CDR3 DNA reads TGTGCCAGCGCTTCGGGGTTCTCCTACGAGCAGTACTTC.

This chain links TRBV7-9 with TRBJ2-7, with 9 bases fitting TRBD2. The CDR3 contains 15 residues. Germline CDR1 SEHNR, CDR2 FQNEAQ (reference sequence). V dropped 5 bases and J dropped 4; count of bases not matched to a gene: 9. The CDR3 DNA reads TGTGCCAGCAGCCCCGGGGTAGCGGGAGTATACGAGCAGTACTTC. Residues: CASSPGVAGVYEQYF. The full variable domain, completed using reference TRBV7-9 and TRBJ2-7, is DTGVSQNPRHKITKRGQNVTFRCDPISEHNRLYWYRQTLGQGPEFLTYFQNEAQLEKSRLLSDRFSAERPKGSFSTLEIQRTEQGDSAMYLCASSPGVAGVYEQYFGPGTRLTVT.

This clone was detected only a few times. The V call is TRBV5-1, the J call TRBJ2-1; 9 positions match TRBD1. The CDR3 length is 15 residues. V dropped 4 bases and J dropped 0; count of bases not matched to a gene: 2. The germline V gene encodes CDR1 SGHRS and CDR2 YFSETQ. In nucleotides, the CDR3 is TGCGCCAGCAGCGCACAGGGGGCCTCCTACAATGAGCAGTTCTTC. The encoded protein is CASSAQGASYNEQFF.

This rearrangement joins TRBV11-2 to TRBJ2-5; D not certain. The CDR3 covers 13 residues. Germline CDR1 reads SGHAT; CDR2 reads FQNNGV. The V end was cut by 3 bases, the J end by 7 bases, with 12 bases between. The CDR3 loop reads CASSFDTGRTQYF. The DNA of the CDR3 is TGTGCCAGCAGCTTCGACACCGGCAGGACCCAGTACTTC.

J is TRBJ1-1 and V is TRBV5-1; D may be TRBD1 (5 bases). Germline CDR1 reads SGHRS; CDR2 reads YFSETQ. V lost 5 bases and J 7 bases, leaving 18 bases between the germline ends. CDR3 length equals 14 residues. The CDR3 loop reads CASSRGEVGVEAFF. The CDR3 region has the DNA TGCGCCAGCAGTCGGGGGGAAGTGGGGGTTGAAGCTTTCTTT.

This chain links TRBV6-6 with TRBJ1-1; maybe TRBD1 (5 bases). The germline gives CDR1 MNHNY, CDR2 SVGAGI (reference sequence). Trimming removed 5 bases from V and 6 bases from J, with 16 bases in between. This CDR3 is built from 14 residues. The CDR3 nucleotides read TGTGCCAGCAGTAGCCGGACAAGGGTGCCTGAAGCTTTCTTT. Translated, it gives CASSSRTRVPEAFF.

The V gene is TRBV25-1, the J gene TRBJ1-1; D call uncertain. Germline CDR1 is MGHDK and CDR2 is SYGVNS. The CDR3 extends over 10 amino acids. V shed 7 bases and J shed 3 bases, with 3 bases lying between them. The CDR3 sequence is CASTDTEAFF. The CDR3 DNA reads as TGTGCCAGCACGGACACTGAAGCTTTCTTT.

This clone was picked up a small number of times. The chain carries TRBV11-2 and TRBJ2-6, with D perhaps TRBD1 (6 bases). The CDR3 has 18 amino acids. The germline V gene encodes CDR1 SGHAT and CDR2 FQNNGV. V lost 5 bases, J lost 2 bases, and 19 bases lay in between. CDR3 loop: CASSARVQGLPGANVLTF. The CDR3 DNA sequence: TGTGCCAGCAGCGCTAGGGTCCAGGGGCTCCCTGGGGCCAACGTCCTGACTTTC.

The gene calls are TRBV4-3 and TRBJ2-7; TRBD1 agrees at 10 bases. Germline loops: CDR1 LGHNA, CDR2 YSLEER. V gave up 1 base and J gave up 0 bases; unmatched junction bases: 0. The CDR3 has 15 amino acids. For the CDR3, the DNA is TGCGCCAGCAGCCAAGGGACAGGGGGCTCCTACGAGCAGTACTTC. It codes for CASSQGTGGSYEQYF.

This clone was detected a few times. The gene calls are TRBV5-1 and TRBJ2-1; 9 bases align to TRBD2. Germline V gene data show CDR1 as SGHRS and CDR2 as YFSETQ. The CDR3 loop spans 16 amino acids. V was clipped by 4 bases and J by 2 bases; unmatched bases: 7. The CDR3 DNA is TGCGCCAGCAGCCCGCGGCCTAGCGGGGCCTACAATGAGCAGTTCTTC. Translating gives CASSPRPSGAYNEQFF.

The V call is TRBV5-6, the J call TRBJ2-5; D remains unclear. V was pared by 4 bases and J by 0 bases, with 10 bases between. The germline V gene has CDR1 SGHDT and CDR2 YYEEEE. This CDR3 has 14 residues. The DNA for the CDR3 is TGTGCCAGCAGCCTTACGAGGTACCAAGAGACCCAGTACTTC. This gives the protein CASSLTRYQETQYF.

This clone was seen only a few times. The DNA of the CDR3 is TGCAGTGCTAGACAATCAGGTGAAGCTTTCTTT. It specifies CSARQSGEAFF. The V call is TRBV20-1, the J call TRBJ1-1; D uncertain. V was pared by 2 bases and J by 7 bases, with 8 bases between. The CDR3 sequence is 11 residues long. Germline V gene data show CDR1 as DFQATT and CDR2 as SNEGSKA (reference sequence).

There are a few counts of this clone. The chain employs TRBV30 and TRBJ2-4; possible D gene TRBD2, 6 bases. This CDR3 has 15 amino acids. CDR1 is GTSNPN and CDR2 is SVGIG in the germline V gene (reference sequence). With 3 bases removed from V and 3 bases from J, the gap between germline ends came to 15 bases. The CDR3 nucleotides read TGTGCCTGGAGAGTACAGCGGGCAAGCAAAAACATTCAGTACTTC. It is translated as CAWRVQRASKNIQYF.

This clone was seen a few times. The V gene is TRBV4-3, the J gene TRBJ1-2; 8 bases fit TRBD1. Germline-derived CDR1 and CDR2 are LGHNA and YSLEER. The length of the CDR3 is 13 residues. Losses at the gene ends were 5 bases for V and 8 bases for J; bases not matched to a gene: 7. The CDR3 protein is CASSDRGRGGYTF. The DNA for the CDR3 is TGCGCCAGCAGCGACAGGGGAAGAGGGGGCTACACCTTC.

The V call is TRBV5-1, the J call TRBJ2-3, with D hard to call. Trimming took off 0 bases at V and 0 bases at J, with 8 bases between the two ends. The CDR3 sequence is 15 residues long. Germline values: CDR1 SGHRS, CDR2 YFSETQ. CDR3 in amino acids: CASSLGSQSTDTQYF. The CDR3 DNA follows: TGCGCCAGCAGCTTGGGTTCCCAGAGCACAGATACGCAGTATTTT.